Following are 29 T cell receptor beta chains from one sample sequenced in a study of radiotherapy plus CTLA-4 blockade in lung cancer. Sequencing was performed with immunoSEQ multiplex PCR; in TCRdb, only in-frame clones are kept and a portion is missing. The profile shows about 120,000 clones, about 80% of them singletons. The specimen comprised peripheral blood, sampled from a patient treated with radiotherapy plus ipilimumab. Receptors were obtained from a human donor with non-small cell lung cancer that progressed on radiotherapy plus ipilimumab. Some clones in this sample may be carry-over from other donors' samples.

V and J are TRBV5-5 and TRBJ1-1; D is uncertain. The CDR3 has 14 amino acids. Trimming left V 4 bases short and J 3 bases short, with 13 bases between. CDR1 and CDR2 (germline): SGHKS, YYEKEE (reference sequence). The CDR3 coding sequence is TGTGCCAGCAGCCGGAAGGAACTGGACACTGAAGCTTTCTTT. Protein: CASSRKELDTEAFF.

The chain employs TRBV2 and TRBJ1-1; TRBD1 is a possible D gene (5 bases). Germline loops: CDR1 SNHLY, CDR2 FYNNEI. The CDR3 runs to 12 residues. V shed 8 bases and J shed 1 base, with 8 bases lying between them. CDR3 protein: CASGHPNTEAFF. Written as DNA, the CDR3 is TGTGCCAGCGGACATCCGAACACTGAAGCTTTCTTT.

The chain combines TRBV19 with TRBJ1-6; no definite D call. This CDR3 spans 15 amino acids. From germline, CDR1 is LNHDA and CDR2 SQIVND (reference sequence). V was pared by 7 bases and J by 11 bases, with 21 bases between. The CDR3 bases are TGTGCCAGTATTCGGTTTGGGCGGCACGATGCACCCCTCCACTTT. Translating it yields CASIRFGRHDAPLHF.

V gene TRBV4-3 combines with J gene TRBJ2-3, with 9 bases that match TRBD2. The CDR3 is 20 amino acids. V gave up 0 bases and J gave up 0 bases; unmatched junction bases: 13. Germline-derived CDR1 and CDR2 are LGHNA and YSLEER. The CDR3 DNA sequence: TGCGCCAGCAGCCAAGATCGTGGGCGGGGGGGAATAACTAGCACAGATACGCAGTATTTT. It translates to CASSQDRGRGGITSTDTQYF.

The genes are TRBV15 and TRBJ2-6; the match to TRBD1 covers 10 bases. This CDR3 is 17 amino acids long. CDR1 is LNHNV and CDR2 is YYDKDF in the germline V gene (reference sequence). V shed 0 bases and J 3 bases; nucleotides not matched to a gene: 2. This CDR3 reads CATSRDGTGVGANVLTF. As DNA, the CDR3 is TGTGCCACCAGCAGAGACGGGACAGGGGTTGGGGCCAACGTCCTGACTTTC.

The chain recombines TRBV19 with TRBJ1-1; the D is unclear. Germline V gene lookup returns CDR1 LNHDA and CDR2 SQIVND (reference sequence). The CDR3 has 13 amino acids. The V end was cut by 7 bases, the J end by 7 bases, with 16 bases between. CDR3 sequence reads: CASMGRTLREAFF. The CDR3 DNA follows: TGTGCCAGTATGGGCAGGACTCTCCGTGAAGCTTTCTTT.

This clone appeared a few times. The CDR3 here is CASSTPTGSRYEQYF. CDR3 sequence (DNA): TGTGCCAGCAGTACCCCGACAGGGTCTCGCTACGAGCAGTACTTC. The chain has TRBV28 and TRBJ2-7; TRBD1 matches at 7 bases. Germline V lookup: CDR1 MDHEN, CDR2 SYDVKM. This CDR3 contains 15 residues. Trimming took 5 bases from V and 3 from J; bases not matched to a gene: 10.

V usage is TRBV18 and J usage is TRBJ1-2; D unresolved. Germline-derived CDR1 and CDR2 are KGHSH and LQKENI. The CDR3 is 15 residues long. The ends were cut back, 2 bases at V and 7 bases at J, with 17 bases in the middle. CDR3 nucleotides: TGTGCCAGCTCACCAATTGGAATCTCGAGATCTGGCTACACCTTC. Translation: CASSPIGISRSGYTF.

The chain carries TRBV19 and TRBJ1-5; D uncertain. Trimming took off 0 bases at V and 7 bases at J, with 19 bases between the two ends. The germline gives CDR1 LNHDA, CDR2 SQIVND (reference sequence). The CDR3 covers 17 residues. The CDR3 DNA follows: TGTGCCAGTAGTATAGATAAGATGCCCCGCGCCGGGCAGCCCCAGCATTTT. It translates to CASSIDKMPRAGQPQHF.

The gene calls are TRBV2 and TRBJ2-5; D is undetermined. V lost 9 bases to trimming and J lost 4 bases, with 21 bases between them. The CDR3 has 15 amino acids. Germline loops: CDR1 SNHLY, CDR2 FYNNEI. The CDR3 region has the DNA TGTGCCAGTGGGAAAAATGACCTCGCCGGAGAGACCCAGTACTTC. It codes for CASGKNDLAGETQYF.

This clone was counted only a few times. The rearrangement links TRBV19 to TRBJ1-1, with a tentative D call TRBD1 (6 bases). The length of the CDR3 is 15 residues. The germline V gene has CDR1 LNHDA and CDR2 SQIVND (reference sequence). Trimming shortened V by 3 bases and J by 7 bases, and 18 bases separated the two germline ends. The CDR3 nucleotides read TGTGCCAGTAGTATGAGACGAGGGGGAAGTCGTGAAGCTTTCTTT. Translated, it gives CASSMRRGGSREAFF. The whole variable domain, remainder taken from reference TRBV19 and TRBJ1-1, is DGGITQSPKYLFRKEGQNVTLSCEQNLNHDAMYWYRQDPGQGLRLIYYSQIVNDFQKGDIAEGYSVSREKKESFPLTVTSAQKNPTAFYLCASSMRRGGSREAFFGQGTRLTVV.

This clone was detected a few times. The chain recombines TRBV25-1 with TRBJ2-7, with a possible D match to TRBD1 (6 bases). The CDR3 length is 14 residues. Trimming shortened V by 7 bases and J by 5 bases, and 18 bases separated the two germline ends. Looked up from germline, CDR1 is MGHDK and CDR2 is SYGVNS. The CDR3 nucleotides are TGTGCCAGCATCCAAGGCGACAGGTTCCACGAGCAGTACTTC. This gives the protein CASIQGDRFHEQYF.

The chain has TRBV2 and TRBJ1-1; 7 nucleotides agree with TRBD1. The germline gives CDR1 SNHLY, CDR2 FYNNEI. The CDR3 covers 14 residues. J gave up 4 bases and V 5 bases, and 7 bases lay outside the gene matches. CDR3 sequence reads: CASSTRQGVTEAFF. The CDR3 DNA is TGTGCCAGCAGTACCCGACAGGGCGTCACTGAAGCTTTCTTT.

This chain uses TRBV7-8 with TRBJ2-2, with 10 positions matching TRBD2. Unmatched junction bases numbered 14, after V lost 5 bases and J lost 5 bases. This CDR3 is built from 18 residues. CDR1 is SGHVS, CDR2 FQNEAQ, per germline. The CDR3 is CASSLLAGVTARTGELFF. The CDR3 DNA is TGTGCCAGCAGCCTCCTAGCGGGGGTAACCGCGAGGACCGGGGAGCTGTTTTTT.

The V and J genes are TRBV6-1 and TRBJ1-2; 7 bases fit TRBD1. V lost 4 bases to trimming and J lost 4 bases; unmatched junction nucleotides: 6. The germline CDR1 and CDR2 sequences are MNHNS and SASEGT. CDR3 size: 14 residues. The CDR3 loop reads CASSGDWTGYGYTF. In DNA form, the CDR3 reads TGTGCCAGCAGTGGAGATTGGACAGGCTATGGCTACACCTTC.

The rearrangement links TRBV5-1 to TRBJ1-1; no definite D call. Germline loops: CDR1 SGHRS, CDR2 YFSETQ. Deletions cut 0 bases from V and 1 base from J, with 4 bases between. The CDR3 is 13 amino acids. The CDR3 protein is CASSLEQNTEAFF. The CDR3 nucleotides are TGCGCCAGCAGCTTGGAGCAGAACACTGAAGCTTTCTTT.

The V and J genes are TRBV7-2 and TRBJ1-2; D is unresolved. This CDR3 has 15 residues. Trimming stripped 2 bases from V and 0 bases from J, with 10 bases between. From germline, CDR1 is SGHTA and CDR2 FQGNSA. As DNA, the CDR3 is TGTGCCAGCAGCTTACCGCAGAGATCTAACTATGGCTACACCTTC. It codes for CASSLPQRSNYGYTF.

The genes are TRBV4-2 and TRBJ1-6; possibly TRBD1 for D (6 bases). V was clipped by 0 bases and J by 10 bases, with 19 bases between them. The CDR3 has 17 amino acids. Germline loops: CDR1 LGHNA, CDR2 YNFKEQ. The CDR3 protein is CASSQERAAGAYSPLHF. The CDR3 nucleotides are TGTGCCAGCAGCCAAGAACGGGCCGCAGGGGCATACTCACCCCTCCACTTT.

The rearrangement links TRBV4-2 to TRBJ1-3; the D is unclear. CDR1 is LGHNA, CDR2 YNFKEQ, per germline. V lost 0 bases to trimming and J lost 0 bases, with 15 bases between them. The CDR3 extends over 18 amino acids. CDR3 nucleotide sequence: TGTGCCAGCAGCCAAGATCTCCCCTCTATGGGCTCTGGAAACACCATATATTTT. Its protein is CASSQDLPSMGSGNTIYF.

The chain carries TRBV5-1 and TRBJ1-3; D might be TRBD1 (5 bases). This CDR3 comprises 14 residues. The germline CDR1 and CDR2 sequences are SGHRS and YFSETQ. V lost 0 bases and J lost 3, with 7 bases in between. For the CDR3, the DNA is TGCGCCAGCAGCTTGGTGGGGCTTGGAAACACCATATATTTT. Its translation: CASSLVGLGNTIYF.

This clone was seen a few times. The chain carries TRBV10-3 and TRBJ2-3; 11 bases fit TRBD1. Per the germline V gene, CDR1 is ENHRY and CDR2 is SYGVKD. The J segment lost 2 bases and the V segment lost 4 bases, leaving 2 bases of the junction unmatched. CDR3 length: 15 amino acids. The CDR3 loop reads CAISGGQGDTDTQYF. The CDR3 region has the DNA TGTGCCATCAGTGGGGGACAGGGGGACACAGATACGCAGTATTTT.

This clone appeared a few times. This chain connects TRBV5-1 to TRBJ2-1, with 8 positions matching TRBD1. Looked up from germline, CDR1 is SGHRS and CDR2 is YFSETQ. The CDR3 length is 16 residues. V was clipped by 4 bases and J by 3 bases; unmatched bases: 9. The CDR3 DNA sequence: TGCGCCAGCAGCGGGGGGCAGGGGGCCCTCTACAATGAGCAGTTCTTC. Translation: CASSGGQGALYNEQFF.

This clone turned up a few times. Other nucleotide sequences from this sample produce the same CDR3. V and J are TRBV5-1 and TRBJ1-5; D may be TRBD1 (5 bases). V shed 0 bases and J shed 3 bases, with 10 bases lying between them. The CDR3 runs 15 residues. Germline V CDR1 and CDR2: SGHRS, YFSETQ. The CDR3 region is CASSLGSGHNQPQHF. The CDR3 DNA reads as TGCGCCAGCAGCTTGGGCTCAGGGCACAATCAGCCCCAGCATTTT. Full variable domain (rest looked up from reference TRBV5-1 and TRBJ1-5): KAGVTQTPRYLIKTRGQQVTLSCSPISGHRSVSWYQQTPGQGLQFLFEYFSETQRNKGNFPGRFSGRQFSNSRSEMNVSTLELGDSALYLCASSLGSGHNQPQHFGDGTRLSIL.

Notes on this clone: Other DNA sequences of this sample code for an identical CDR3. The CDR3 DNA reads as TGTGCCAGCAGCGTAGTCGGGGGCAACACTGAAGCTTTCTTT. This encodes CASSVVGGNTEAFF. The chain joins TRBV9 to TRBJ1-1; D is possibly TRBD1 (6 bases). V was cut by 0 bases and J by 2 bases, with 8 bases left in between. The germline CDR1 and CDR2 sequences are SGDLS and YYNGEE. This CDR3 is 14 amino acids long.

The chain links TRBV19 to TRBJ1-4, with D unclear. V dropped 4 bases and J dropped 8 bases, with 11 bases sitting between them. The CDR3 spans 13 residues. Looked up from germline, CDR1 is LNHDA and CDR2 is SQIVND (reference sequence). The CDR3 is CASSTLREEKLFF. The CDR3 DNA is TGTGCCAGTAGTACCCTCCGGGAAGAAAAACTGTTTTTT.

The J gene is TRBJ1-6, the V gene TRBV5-1, with 8 bases lining up with TRBD1. Germline CDR1 reads SGHRS; CDR2 reads YFSETQ. V shed 4 bases and J 7 bases; nucleotides not matched to a gene: 13. The CDR3 sequence is 17 residues long. The CDR3 DNA reads TGCGCCAGCAGCCGCTCCGGGGGACAGGATATGAATTCACCCCTCCACTTT. Amino acid sequence: CASSRSGGQDMNSPLHF. Full variable domain (rest looked up from reference TRBV5-1 and TRBJ1-6): KAGVTQTPRYLIKTRGQQVTLSCSPISGHRSVSWYQQTPGQGLQFLFEYFSETQRNKGNFPGRFSGRQFSNSRSEMNVSTLELGDSALYLCASSRSGGQDMNSPLHFGNGTRLTVT.

The chain recombines TRBV5-1 with TRBJ1-2; TRBD1 aligns across 8 bases. Germline assignment: CDR1 SGHRS and CDR2 YFSETQ. J lost 4 bases, V lost 0 bases, and 2 bases had no gene match. This CDR3 is built from 14 residues. CDR3 residues: CASSLGDRPYGYTF. The CDR3 bases are TGCGCCAGCAGCTTGGGGGACAGGCCCTATGGCTACACCTTC.

This sequence joins TRBV7-2 and TRBJ1-2; D perhaps matches TRBD1 (5 bases). The length of the CDR3 is 13 residues. Germline CDR1 and CDR2: SGHTA and FQGNSA. V gave up 5 bases and J gave up 5 bases, with 12 bases separating them. The CDR3 loop reads CASSDRGLYGYTF. In DNA, the CDR3 is TGTGCCAGCAGCGATAGGGGTTTATATGGCTACACCTTC.

V usage is TRBV5-5 and J usage is TRBJ1-2; D uncertain. From germline, CDR1 is SGHKS and CDR2 YYEKEE (reference sequence). V lost 0 bases to trimming and J lost 6 bases, with 12 bases between them. This CDR3 region has 14 residues. The CDR3 reads CASSLGLSVNGYTF. Written as DNA, the CDR3 is TGTGCCAGCAGCTTGGGTCTGAGTGTGAATGGCTACACCTTC.